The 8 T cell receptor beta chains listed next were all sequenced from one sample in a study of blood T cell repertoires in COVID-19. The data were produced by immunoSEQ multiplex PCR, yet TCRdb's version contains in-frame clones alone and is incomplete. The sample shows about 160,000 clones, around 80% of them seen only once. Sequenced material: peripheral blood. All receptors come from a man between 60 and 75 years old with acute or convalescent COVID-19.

CDR3 sequence reads: CASSLIRTKGEDTQYF. The CDR3 bases are TGTGCCAGCTCCCTAATTAGAACAAAGGGGGAGGATACGCAGTATTTT. V usage is TRBV18 and J usage is TRBJ2-3; maybe TRBD1 (6 bases). Trimming took 6 bases from V and 6 from J, leaving 22 bases between them. The CDR3 is 16 amino acids. The germline V gene has CDR1 KGHSH and CDR2 LQKENI.

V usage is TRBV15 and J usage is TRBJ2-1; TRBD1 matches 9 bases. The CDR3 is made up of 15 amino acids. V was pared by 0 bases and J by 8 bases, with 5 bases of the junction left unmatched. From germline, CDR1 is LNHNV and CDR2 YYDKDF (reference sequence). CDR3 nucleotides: TGTGCCACCAGCAGAGATACAGGGGGCATCGATGAGCAGTTCTTC. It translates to CATSRDTGGIDEQFF.

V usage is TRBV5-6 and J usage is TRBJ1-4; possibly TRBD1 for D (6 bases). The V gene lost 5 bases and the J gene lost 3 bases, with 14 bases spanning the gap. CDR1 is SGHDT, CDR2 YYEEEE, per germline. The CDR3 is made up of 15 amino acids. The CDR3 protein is CASRPWDTANEKLFF. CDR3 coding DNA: TGTGCCAGCAGACCCTGGGACACGGCTAATGAAAAACTGTTTTTT.

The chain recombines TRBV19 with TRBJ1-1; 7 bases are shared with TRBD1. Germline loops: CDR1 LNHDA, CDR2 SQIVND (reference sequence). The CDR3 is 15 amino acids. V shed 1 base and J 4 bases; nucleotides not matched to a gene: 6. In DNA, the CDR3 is TGTGCCAGTAGTATAGGACCAGGGGGTCCCACTGAAGCTTTCTTT. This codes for CASSIGPGGPTEAFF.

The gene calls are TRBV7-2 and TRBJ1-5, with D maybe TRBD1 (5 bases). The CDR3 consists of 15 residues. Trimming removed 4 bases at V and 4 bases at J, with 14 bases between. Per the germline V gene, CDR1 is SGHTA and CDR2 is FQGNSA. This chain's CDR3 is CASSWGGGSNQPQHF. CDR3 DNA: TGTGCCAGCAGCTGGGGGGGAGGATCGAATCAGCCCCAGCATTTT.

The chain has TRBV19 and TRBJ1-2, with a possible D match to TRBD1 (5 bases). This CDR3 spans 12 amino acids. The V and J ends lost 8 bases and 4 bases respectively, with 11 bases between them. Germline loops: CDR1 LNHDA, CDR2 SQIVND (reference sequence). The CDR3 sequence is CASGHFSYGYTF. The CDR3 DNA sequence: TGTGCCAGTGGACACTTTAGCTATGGCTACACCTTC.

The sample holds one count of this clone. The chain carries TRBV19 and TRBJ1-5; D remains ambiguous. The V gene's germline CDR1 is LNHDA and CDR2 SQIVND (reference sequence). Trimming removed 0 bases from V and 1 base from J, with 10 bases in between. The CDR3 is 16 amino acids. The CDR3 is CASSIDPGVSNQPQHF. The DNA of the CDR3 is TGTGCCAGTAGTATAGATCCGGGTGTGAGCAATCAGCCCCAGCATTTT.

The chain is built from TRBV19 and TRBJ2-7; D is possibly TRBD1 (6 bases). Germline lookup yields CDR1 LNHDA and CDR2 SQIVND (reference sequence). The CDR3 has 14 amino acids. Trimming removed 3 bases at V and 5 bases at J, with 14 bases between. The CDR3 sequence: CASSMSQGYDEQYF. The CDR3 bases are TGTGCCAGTAGTATGTCACAGGGTTACGACGAGCAGTACTTC.